Below are 28 T cell receptor beta chains sequenced from a single sample in a study of CD8 T cells in Susac syndrome. RNA totalling roughly 0.5 to 1 ug underwent reverse transcription with random hexamers. TCRdb reprocessed the immunoSEQ multiplex PCR reads via MiXCR and lists one record per CDR3 protein. Among about 140,000 distinct CDR3 sequences listed, 85% to 95% were seen once. The sequencing sample was made of CD4+ T cells from PBMCs. These receptors were obtained from a human donor with Susac syndrome.

This clonotype was seen a single time. The CDR3 spells CAWSRTGGIEKLFF. The CDR3 DNA is TGTGCCTGGAGTCGGACAGGGGGGATTGAAAAACTGTTTTTT. The chain has TRBV30 and TRBJ1-4, with 10 bases matching TRBD1. Germline V gene lookup returns CDR1 GTSNPN and CDR2 SVGIG (reference sequence). The CDR3 contains 14 residues. V lost 2 bases and J lost 7; bases outside the gene matches: 4.

The chain is built from TRBV24-1 and TRBJ2-2; D is perhaps TRBD2 (6 bases). Trimming removed 0 bases from V and 5 bases from J, with 12 bases in between. Germline loops: CDR1 KGHDR, CDR2 SFDVKD. The CDR3 runs to 16 residues. The CDR3 DNA is TGTGCCACCAGTGATTTGCGGGGAGGCGGTACCGGGGAGCTGTTTTTT. It translates to CATSDLRGGGTGELFF.

The chain has TRBV3-1 and TRBJ1-1; D not resolved. This CDR3 comprises 15 residues. Germline CDR1 reads LGHDT; CDR2 reads YNNKEL (reference sequence). The V and J ends lost 1 base and 1 base respectively, with 10 bases between them. CDR3: CASSQAAYSNTEAFF. The CDR3 DNA reads TGTGCCAGCAGCCAAGCGGCGTACTCGAACACTGAAGCTTTCTTT.

The chain has TRBV4-2 and TRBJ2-7; 7 nucleotides agree with TRBD2. Germline loops: CDR1 LGHNA, CDR2 YNFKEQ. The CDR3 contains 16 residues. The V and J ends lost 4 bases and 0 bases, in that order; junction bases with no gene match: 9. The CDR3 here is CASSRGSAGNSYEQYF. DNA for the CDR3: TGTGCCAGCAGCCGAGGCTCAGCGGGGAACTCCTACGAGCAGTACTTC.

The chain recombines TRBV4-1 with TRBJ2-7, with D perhaps matching TRBD1 (5 bases). CDR3 length: 14 residues. Per germline, CDR1 MGHRA and CDR2 YSYEKL. V lost 1 base to trimming and J lost 2 bases, with 9 bases between them. CDR3 bases: TGCGCCAGCAGCCAAGGAGACAGAACCTACGAGCAGTACTTC. Translated, it gives CASSQGDRTYEQYF.

The chain employs TRBV27 and TRBJ1-5; 7 bases map to TRBD1. V was clipped by 8 bases and J by 5 bases; unmatched bases: 15. CDR1 and CDR2 from the germline V gene are MNHEY and SMNVEV (reference sequence). The CDR3 loop spans 16 amino acids. The CDR3 region is CASSPMDRLTDQPQHF. The CDR3 nucleotides read TGTGCCAGCTCACCCATGGACAGGCTTACCGATCAGCCCCAGCATTTT.

The chain carries TRBV3-1 and TRBJ2-7; TRBD1 or TRBD2 may be the D gene (5 bases each). V was cut by 6 bases and J by 2 bases, with 14 bases left in between. The CDR3 contains 14 residues. CDR1 and CDR2 from the germline V gene are LGHDT and YNNKEL (reference sequence). In nucleotides, the CDR3 is TGTGCCAGCAGACGCCACCGGGACGCCTACGAGCAGTACTTC. It translates to CASRRHRDAYEQYF.

The chain combines TRBV5-1 with TRBJ1-1; possible D gene TRBD1, 6 bases. Trimming removed 2 bases at V and 5 bases at J, with 13 bases between. The germline gives CDR1 SGHRS, CDR2 YFSETQ. The CDR3 covers 14 residues. CDR3 loop: CASSLGTIRTEAFF. The CDR3 nucleotides are TGCGCCAGCAGCTTAGGGACAATTCGGACTGAAGCTTTCTTT.

J is TRBJ1-5 and V is TRBV4-2; possibly TRBD1 for D (5 bases). Trimming stripped 1 base from V and 8 bases from J, with 18 bases between. The CDR3 is 16 amino acids. In germline, CDR1 is LGHNA, CDR2 YNFKEQ. The CDR3 DNA is TGTGCCAGCAGCCAAGCGTCAGGTGGGATCAGGGAGCCCCAGCATTTT. Translating gives CASSQASGGIREPQHF.

The genes are TRBV7-3 and TRBJ2-1; 12 nucleotides match TRBD1. The CDR3 runs to 15 residues. The J segment lost 7 bases and the V segment lost 4 bases, leaving 5 bases of the junction unmatched. The germline CDR1 and CDR2 sequences are SGHTA and FQGTGA. CDR3 loop: CASSSGTGGMNEQFF. In DNA form, the CDR3 reads TGTGCCAGCAGCTCCGGGACAGGGGGCATGAATGAGCAGTTCTTC.

CDR3 in amino acids: CASSQVSGEKLFF. As DNA, the CDR3 is TGCGCCAGCAGCCAAGTATCGGGGGAAAAACTGTTTTTT. The rearrangement uses TRBV4-1 and TRBJ1-4, with unresolved D. Deletions cut 1 base from V and 8 bases from J, with 8 bases between. This CDR3 comprises 13 residues. Germline V gene sequence: CDR1 MGHRA, CDR2 YSYEKL.

The rearrangement links TRBV5-1 to TRBJ2-7; no clear D gene. The CDR3 consists of 15 residues. Trimming removed 0 bases at V and 2 bases at J, with 12 bases between. Germline values: CDR1 SGHRS, CDR2 YFSETQ. DNA of the CDR3: TGCGCCAGCAGCTTGGCAGACGGAGTTACCTACGAGCAGTACTTC. Translating gives CASSLADGVTYEQYF.

This rearrangement joins TRBV27 to TRBJ2-1; 10 bases fit TRBD2. This CDR3 is 15 amino acids long. Germline V gene lookup returns CDR1 MNHEY and CDR2 SMNVEV (reference sequence). Trimming at V came to 5 bases and at J to 3 bases, leaving 4 bases not matched to a gene. Here the CDR3 reads CASSPWTSGYNEQFF. In DNA form, the CDR3 reads TGTGCCAGCAGTCCGTGGACTAGCGGCTACAATGAGCAGTTCTTC.

The chain carries TRBV7-9 and TRBJ1-1, with D unclear. The CDR3 spans 13 residues. V dropped 1 base and J dropped 9 bases, with 12 bases sitting between them. Germline CDR1 reads SEHNR; CDR2 reads FQNEAQ (reference sequence). In DNA form, the CDR3 reads TGTGCCAGCAGCTTAGGCCTGGTGGATCAAGCTTTCTTT. Its protein is CASSLGLVDQAFF.

V gene TRBV20-1 combines with J gene TRBJ2-3, with TRBD2 identical over 10 bases. After removal of 3 bases from V and 7 bases from J, the junction contained 7 bases not matched to a gene. The CDR3 extends over 14 amino acids. The germline gives CDR1 DFQATT, CDR2 SNEGSKA (reference sequence). The CDR3 protein is CSASTSGEGNTQYF. DNA of the CDR3: TGCAGTGCTAGCACTAGCGGGGAGGGGAATACGCAGTATTTT.

The J gene is TRBJ1-2, the V gene TRBV20-1, with D maybe TRBD1 (6 bases). The CDR3 has 15 amino acids. The V and J ends lost 3 bases and 1 base respectively, with 15 bases between them. CDR1 DFQATT and CDR2 SNEGSKA come from the germline V gene (reference sequence). The CDR3 DNA reads TGCAGTGCTAGCGTTCTTGGGGGCGGTAACTATGGCTACACCTTC. It encodes CSASVLGGGNYGYTF.

V and J are TRBV3-1 and TRBJ1-1; possible D gene TRBD1, 6 bases. CDR1 is LGHDT, CDR2 YNNKEL, per germline (reference sequence). The CDR3 contains 13 residues. V was pared by 5 bases and J by 7 bases, with 14 bases between. CDR3 in amino acids: CASSSRQAHEAFF. CDR3 DNA sequence: TGTGCCAGCAGCTCACGACAGGCCCATGAAGCTTTCTTT.

This chain uses TRBV9 with TRBJ2-7, with 7 bases fitting TRBD2. V shed 4 bases, J shed 2 bases, and the junction held 12 bases outside the gene matches. This CDR3 spans 16 amino acids. Germline V CDR1 and CDR2: SGDLS, YYNGEE. Here the CDR3 reads CASSTRGGLGTYEQYF. The DNA for the CDR3 is TGTGCCAGCAGCACGCGCGGGGGACTTGGTACCTACGAGCAGTACTTC.

This clonotype was detected only once. The chain recombines TRBV7-6 with TRBJ1-5, with TRBD1 as a possible D gene (6 bases). The germline CDR1 and CDR2 sequences are SGHVS and FNYEAQ. V lost 1 base and J 5 bases, leaving 12 bases between the germline ends. The CDR3 is 15 amino acids. CDR3 bases: TGTGCCAGCAGCTTAGTTTCAGGGGCGTATCAGCCCCAGCATTTT. Its protein is CASSLVSGAYQPQHF.

The chain joins TRBV12-3 or TRBV12-4 to TRBJ2-7, with D possibly TRBD1 on 5 matching bases. Trimming removed 5 bases from V and 5 bases from J, with 13 bases in between. The CDR3 sequence is 13 residues long. For the CDR3, the DNA is TGTGCCAGCAGTCGGTCTACAGGTAACGAGCAGTACTTC. It is translated as CASSRSTGNEQYF.

The chain uses TRBV20-1 and TRBJ2-1, with 9 bases aligning to TRBD2. The V gene end was trimmed by 2 bases and the J gene end by 4 bases; junction bases not matched to a gene: 3. Germline CDR1 is DFQATT and CDR2 is SNEGSKA (reference sequence). The length of the CDR3 is 14 residues. CDR3 bases: TGCAGTGCTAGATCCCTAGCGGGGTACAATGAGCAGTTCTTC. Translation gives CSARSLAGYNEQFF.

The rearrangement links TRBV15 to TRBJ1-2; D might be TRBD1 (6 bases). Trimming stripped 0 bases from V and 6 bases from J, with 11 bases between. The germline CDR1 and CDR2 sequences are LNHNV and YYDKDF (reference sequence). CDR3 length: 14 amino acids. CDR3 nucleotide sequence: TGTGCCACCAGCAGAGAGCGTACAGGGAATGGCTACACCTTC. Residues: CATSRERTGNGYTF.

The gene calls are TRBV4-1 and TRBJ2-7; a weak D match, TRBD1 (6 bases). Germline loops: CDR1 MGHRA, CDR2 YSYEKL. The CDR3 length is 14 residues. V was shortened by 6 bases and J by 0 bases, with 12 bases between the two germline ends. CDR3 amino acids: CASRQGTNSYEQYF. The CDR3 nucleotides are TGCGCCAGCAGGCAGGGGACCAACTCCTACGAGCAGTACTTC.

The V and J genes are TRBV4-1 and TRBJ2-1; D might be TRBD2 (5 bases). This CDR3 is built from 14 residues. The V and J ends lost 4 bases and 8 bases respectively, with 15 bases between them. The germline CDR1 and CDR2 sequences are MGHRA and YSYEKL. DNA for the CDR3: TGCGCCAGCAGCCGTGGACTGGGAGTTGATGAGCAGTTCTTC. It is translated as CASSRGLGVDEQFF.

This sequence joins TRBV3-1 and TRBJ1-6, with D uncertain. This CDR3 is 14 amino acids long. Trimming left V 0 bases short and J 14 bases short, with 14 bases between. Germline V CDR1 and CDR2: LGHDT, YNNKEL (reference sequence). The CDR3 nucleotides are TGTGCCAGCAGCCAAGAAACTGATAGGGCGGCCCTCCACTTT. Translation gives CASSQETDRAALHF.

The chain is built from TRBV4-1 and TRBJ2-3; D not certain. There are 15 residues in the CDR3. Germline loops: CDR1 MGHRA, CDR2 YSYEKL. V lost 0 bases, J lost 4 bases, and 11 bases lay in between. CDR3 region: CASSQDRAVSDTQYF. CDR3 DNA sequence: TGCGCCAGCAGCCAAGATCGGGCAGTTTCAGATACGCAGTATTTT.

The J gene is TRBJ2-7, the V gene TRBV29-1, with D maybe TRBD1 (6 bases). CDR3 length: 12 amino acids. Trimming left V 3 bases short and J 3 bases short, with 9 bases between. Germline V gene lookup returns CDR1 SQVTM and CDR2 ANQGSEA. The chain's CDR3 is CSVDRGDYEQYF. In nucleotides, the CDR3 is TGCAGCGTTGACAGGGGAGACTACGAGCAGTACTTC.

V usage is TRBV15 and J usage is TRBJ2-5; no clear D. This CDR3 region has 14 residues. V was pared by 0 bases and J by 1 base, with 6 bases between. CDR1 and CDR2 from the germline V gene are LNHNV and YYDKDF (reference sequence). The CDR3 DNA follows: TGTGCCACCAGCAGAGAAGACGGCCAAGAGACCCAGTACTTC. Its protein is CATSREDGQETQYF.